The 27 T cell receptor beta chains below come from one sample, sequenced in a study of T cell changes during pregnancy in multiple sclerosis. Method: immunoSEQ multiplex PCR; TCRdb's copy keeps in-frame clones and lacks some. The table includes approximately 47,000 clones, 94% detected once. Sequencing was performed on CD4+ T cells from peripheral blood mononuclear cells, taken in the first trimester of pregnancy. All receptors derive from a female donor with multiple sclerosis, enrolled in a pregnancy study.

The V and J genes are TRBV19 and TRBJ2-1, with D perhaps matching TRBD2 (7 bases). CDR1 and CDR2 (germline): LNHDA, SQIVND (reference sequence). V dropped 7 bases and J dropped 3 bases, with 19 bases sitting between them. There are 16 residues in the CDR3. CDR3 loop: CASTSLGGPVYNEQFF. Here the CDR3 DNA reads TGTGCCAGTACCTCTTTGGGGGGGCCGGTCTACAATGAGCAGTTCTTC.

The genes are TRBV5-1 and TRBJ1-1, with TRBD1 matching 9 bases. The CDR3 spans 14 residues. Germline V lookup: CDR1 SGHRS, CDR2 YFSETQ. The V and J ends lost 4 bases and 5 bases, in that order; junction bases with no gene match: 6. CDR3 in DNA: TGCGCCAGCAGCGGGTGGGACAGGGTGACTGAAGCTTTCTTT. Translated: CASSGWDRVTEAFF.

The chain employs TRBV25-1 and TRBJ1-2, with 11 bases matching TRBD1. Per the germline V gene, CDR1 is MGHDK and CDR2 is SYGVNS. This CDR3 is 15 amino acids long. V dropped 4 bases and J dropped 4; count of bases not matched to a gene: 5. CDR3 protein: CASSGGQGVIYGYTF. The CDR3 nucleotides read TGTGCCAGCAGTGGGGGACAGGGGGTTATCTATGGCTACACCTTC.

CDR3 region: CASSSNRDSYGYTF. CDR3 in DNA: TGTGCCAGCAGCTCTAACCGGGACAGCTATGGCTACACCTTC. The chain employs TRBV7-2 and TRBJ1-2, with 7 bases aligning to TRBD1. There are 14 residues in the CDR3. Germline trimming cut 4 bases from V and 4 bases from J; bases unmatched to any gene: 6. CDR1 and CDR2 from the germline V gene are SGHTA and FQGNSA. The full variable domain, completed using reference TRBV7-2 and TRBJ1-2, is GAGVSQSPSNKVTEKGKDVELRCDPISGHTALYWYRQSLGQGLEFLIYFQGNSAPDKSGLPSDRFSAERTGGSVSTLTIQRTQQEDSAVYLCASSSNRDSYGYTFGSGTRLTVV.

This clone appeared once. The J gene is TRBJ2-2, the V gene TRBV6-4, with D tentatively TRBD1 (5 bases). The CDR3 is made up of 13 amino acids. Germline lookup yields CDR1 MRHNA and CDR2 SNTAGT. Trimming pared 4 bases from V and 2 bases from J, leaving 5 bases between. CDR3 nucleotide sequence: TGTGCCAGCAGTGGGACAAACACCGGGGAGCTGTTTTTT. Translated, it gives CASSGTNTGELFF.

The V and J genes are TRBV5-1 and TRBJ2-3; TRBD1 aligns across 8 bases. The CDR3 consists of 15 residues. Unmatched junction bases numbered 6, after V lost 3 bases and J lost 3 bases. Germline V gene lookup returns CDR1 SGHRS and CDR2 YFSETQ. In nucleotides, the CDR3 is TGCGCCAGCAGCTCAGGGACAGGCCTAACAGATACGCAGTATTTT. It specifies CASSSGTGLTDTQYF.

The chain couples TRBV6-5 to TRBJ2-7; 7 nucleotides align to TRBD2. V was clipped by 5 bases and J by 3 bases; unmatched bases: 10. Germline values: CDR1 MNHEY, CDR2 SVGAGI. This CDR3 region has 15 residues. CDR3 sequence reads: CASSPEAGHYYEQYF. CDR3 coding DNA: TGTGCCAGCAGTCCAGAAGCGGGGCACTACTACGAGCAGTACTTC.

The genes are TRBV11-3 and TRBJ2-1; 7 bases agree with TRBD2. Germline CDR1 reads SGHNT; CDR2 reads YENEEA. V was clipped by 0 bases and J by 6 bases; unmatched bases: 11. This CDR3 has 17 residues. DNA for the CDR3: TGTGCCAGCAGCTTAGATCCGGGAGGAGTCAGCCCCAATGAGCAGTTCTTC. Protein product: CASSLDPGGVSPNEQFF. Using reference TRBV11-3 and TRBJ2-1 for the parts outside the CDR3, the full variable domain is EAGVVQSPRYKIIEKKQPVAFWCNPISGHNTLYWYLQNLGQGPELLIRYENEEAVDDSQLPKDRFSAERLKGVDSTLKIQPAELGDSAVYLCASSLDPGGVSPNEQFFGPGTRLTVL.

The chain carries TRBV5-6 and TRBJ2-7, with D unclear. Trimming stripped 5 bases from V and 5 bases from J, with 8 bases between. The CDR3 has 11 amino acids. Per germline, CDR1 SGHDT and CDR2 YYEEEE. This chain's CDR3 is CASSLLHEQYF. The DNA for the CDR3 is TGTGCCAGCAGTTTGCTCCACGAGCAGTACTTC.

In this sample, this clone turned up once. V gene TRBV6-1 combines with J gene TRBJ1-2, with a tentative D call TRBD1 (5 bases). The V and J ends lost 6 bases and 4 bases respectively, with 15 bases between them. Germline CDR1 MNHNS, CDR2 SASEGT. This CDR3 contains 14 residues. The CDR3 DNA reads TGTGCCAGCAGGGACTACAGGACCACCTATGGCTACACCTTC. It is translated as CASRDYRTTYGYTF.

This clone was seen just once. This rearrangement joins TRBV6-1 to TRBJ1-1; D gene ambiguous. V was pared by 4 bases and J by 5 bases, with 11 bases between. Germline assignment: CDR1 MNHNS and CDR2 SASEGT. The CDR3 runs to 13 residues. CDR3 nucleotides: TGTGCCAGCAGTGCCCTTGGAGGAACTGAAGCTTTCTTT. Translated: CASSALGGTEAFF.

The CDR3 loop is CAISGDQGQGNSYGYTF. DNA for the CDR3: TGTGCCATCAGTGGGGACCAGGGACAGGGGAATAGCTATGGCTACACCTTC. This chain links TRBV10-3 with TRBJ1-2; 10 bases are shared with TRBD1. CDR3 length: 17 amino acids. CDR1 and CDR2 (germline): ENHRY, SYGVKD. Losses at the gene ends were 4 bases for V and 4 bases for J; bases not matched to a gene: 12.

This rearrangement joins TRBV19 to TRBJ2-7; 7 bases fit TRBD2. The CDR3 totals 16 residues. V lost 5 bases, J lost 0 bases, and 10 bases stayed unmatched. Germline CDR1 reads LNHDA; CDR2 reads SQIVND (reference sequence). The CDR3 loop is CASSYSSGGPSYEQYF. The CDR3 DNA sequence: TGTGCCAGTAGTTACTCCTCGGGGGGACCCTCCTACGAGCAGTACTTC. Full variable domain (outside the CDR3, taken from reference TRBV19 and TRBJ2-7): DGGITQSPKYLFRKEGQNVTLSCEQNLNHDAMYWYRQDPGQGLRLIYYSQIVNDFQKGDIAEGYSVSREKKESFPLTVTSAQKNPTAFYLCASSYSSGGPSYEQYFGPGTRLTVT.

The V and J genes are TRBV19 and TRBJ2-1, with 7 positions matching TRBD2. The V gene end was trimmed by 3 bases and the J gene end by 9 bases; junction bases not matched to a gene: 20. CDR1 LNHDA and CDR2 SQIVND come from the germline V gene (reference sequence). The CDR3 has 18 residues. The CDR3 sequence is CASSIDYLETSPLGEQFF. CDR3 sequence (DNA): TGTGCCAGTAGTATTGATTATCTGGAGACTAGCCCGTTAGGTGAGCAGTTCTTC.

This chain connects TRBV10-3 to TRBJ2-2; 9 bases fit TRBD2. V shed 7 bases and J 6 bases; nucleotides not matched to a gene: 3. Germline V CDR1 and CDR2: ENHRY, SYGVKD. The CDR3 contains 13 residues. CDR3 sequence (DNA): TGTGCCATCAAAGGGACTAGCCCCGGGGAGCTGTTTTTT. Translation gives CAIKGTSPGELFF.

V gene TRBV14 combines with J gene TRBJ2-5, with TRBD2 matching over 10 bases. Germline assignment: CDR1 SGHDN and CDR2 FVKESK. The J segment lost 2 bases and the V segment lost 1 base, leaving 4 bases of the junction unmatched. The CDR3 length is 16 residues. Written as DNA, the CDR3 is TGTGCCAGCAGCCAAGGAAGACTAGCGGGTCAAGAGACCCAGTACTTC. Protein: CASSQGRLAGQETQYF.

The rearrangement joins TRBV4-2 to TRBJ1-1, with 8 bases that match TRBD1. The germline gives CDR1 LGHNA, CDR2 YNFKEQ. The CDR3 runs 14 residues. The V gene end was trimmed by 0 bases and the J gene end by 5 bases; junction bases not matched to a gene: 2. This CDR3 is CASSQDYRGTEAFF. CDR3 nucleotide sequence: TGTGCCAGCAGCCAAGATTACAGGGGGACTGAAGCTTTCTTT.

In its sample, this clone was seen a few times. The chain has TRBV18 and TRBJ1-5; weak D call: TRBD1 (5 bases). Germline-derived CDR1 and CDR2 are KGHSH and LQKENI. The V end was cut by 3 bases, the J end by 4 bases, with 7 bases between. This CDR3 region has 13 residues. The CDR3 DNA sequence: TGTGCCAGCTCACCCCAGGGTAATCAGCCCCAGCATTTT. Its translation is CASSPQGNQPQHF. The full variable domain, with the rest looked up from reference TRBV18 and TRBJ1-5, is NAGVMQNPRHLVRRRGQEARLRCSPMKGHSHVYWYRQLPEEGLKFMVYLQKENIIDESGMPKERFSAEFPKEGPSILRIQQVVRGDSAAYFCASSPQGNQPQHFGDGTRLSIL.

In the case of this clone: The same CDR3 can be traced to other DNA sequences in this sample. The CDR3 DNA follows: TGTGCCAGCAGCTTAAGTGGTGCTAGTTACACAGATACGCAGTATTTT. This sequence encodes CASSLSGASYTDTQYF. The chain couples TRBV11-2 to TRBJ2-3; unclear D gene. Looked up from germline, CDR1 is SGHAT and CDR2 is FQNNGV. Trimming shortened V by 2 bases and J by 2 bases, and 14 bases separated the two germline ends. The CDR3 is made up of 16 amino acids.

The table lists this clone with a count of one. Here the CDR3 DNA reads TGTGCCAGCAGTTTCTCCGGCGGGGTTAGCAATCAGCCCCAGCATTTT. Translating it yields CASSFSGGVSNQPQHF. The rearrangement uses TRBV27 and TRBJ1-5; D ambiguous. CDR1 and CDR2 from the germline V gene are MNHEY and SMNVEV (reference sequence). The length of the CDR3 is 16 residues. V was clipped by 3 bases and J by 0 bases, with 12 bases between them.

V and J are TRBV23-1 and TRBJ2-5; TRBD2 agrees at 9 bases. TRBV23-1 is an ORF for which the function is uncertain. The V segment lost 4 bases and the J segment 3 bases; nucleotides outside the gene matches: 3. The CDR3 covers 14 residues. CDR3 DNA sequence: TGCGCCAGCAGTCGCGGCGGGGGGGAAGAGACCCAGTACTTC. This encodes CASSRGGGEETQYF.

The genes are TRBV7-9 and TRBJ1-1; D gene ambiguous. This CDR3 comprises 14 residues. CDR1 and CDR2 (germline): SEHNR, FQNEAQ (reference sequence). V was pared by 2 bases and J by 4 bases, with 11 bases between. CDR3 nucleotide sequence: TGTGCCAGCAGCTTATTATCCGGGAGCACTGAAGCTTTCTTT. Amino acids: CASSLLSGSTEAFF.

The rearrangement joins TRBV7-3 to TRBJ1-1, with 7 bases lining up with TRBD1. Germline V gene sequence: CDR1 SGHTA, CDR2 FQGTGA. The ends lost 0 bases at V and 1 base at J; junction bases unmatched: 2. This CDR3 comprises 15 residues. Here the CDR3 DNA reads TGTGCCAGCAGCTTAACCCGGGACAGGAACACTGAAGCTTTCTTT. Translating it yields CASSLTRDRNTEAFF. Drawing the rest from reference TRBV7-3 and TRBJ1-1, the complete variable domain is GAGVSQTPSNKVTEKGKYVELRCDPISGHTALYWYRQSLGQGPEFLIYFQGTGAADDSGLPNDRFFAVRPEGSVSTLKIQRTERGDSAVYLCASSLTRDRNTEAFFGQGTRLTVV.

The chain recombines TRBV9 with TRBJ1-3; no clear D gene. Trimming pared 2 bases from V and 1 base from J, leaving 4 bases between. The CDR3 is made up of 13 amino acids. CDR1 SGDLS and CDR2 YYNGEE come from the germline V gene. The CDR3 nucleotides read TGTGCCAGCAGCGTTAGTTCTGGAAACACCATATATTTT. It codes for CASSVSSGNTIYF. The entire variable domain, with the rest obtained from reference TRBV9 and TRBJ1-3, is as follows: DSGVTQTPKHLITATGQRVTLRCSPRSGDLSVYWYQQSLDQGLQFLIQYYNGEERAKGNILERFSAQQFPDLHSELNLSSLELGDSALYFCASSVSSGNTIYFGEGSWLTVV.

The V call is TRBV7-6, the J call TRBJ1-1; the match to TRBD1 covers 7 bases. Germline V CDR1 and CDR2: SGHVS, FNYEAQ. The CDR3 covers 14 residues. V dropped 1 base and J dropped 7; count of bases not matched to a gene: 6. CDR3 residues: CASSLVTGSLEAFF. The DNA of the CDR3 is TGTGCCAGCAGCTTAGTGACAGGGTCACTTGAAGCTTTCTTT.

The rearrangement joins TRBV7-9 to TRBJ1-1; maybe TRBD1 (5 bases). V was cut by 3 bases and J by 2 bases, with 7 bases left in between. The V gene's germline CDR1 is SEHNR and CDR2 FQNEAQ (reference sequence). The CDR3 totals 13 residues. Here the CDR3 DNA reads TGTGCCAGCAGCTTCGACAGTAACACTGAAGCTTTCTTT. Translated, it gives CASSFDSNTEAFF.

This chain joins TRBV6-6 and TRBJ2-7; tentative D call: TRBD1 (5 bases). CDR3 length: 14 amino acids. V was trimmed by 4 bases and J by 2 bases, leaving 12 bases between them. Germline V gene data show CDR1 as MNHNY and CDR2 as SVGAGI (reference sequence). The CDR3 bases are TGTGCCAGCAGTTCTGGACAAGGCGCCTACGAGCAGTACTTC. It encodes CASSSGQGAYEQYF.